The 17 T cell receptor beta chains reported below all come from one sample, sequenced in a study of post-analysis software for immune sequencing data. Study conclusions and caveats: Relative to controls, patients had 5 or 6 TRBV segments at higher frequency, with TRBV5-6, TRBV5-1 and TRBV20-1 among these.

The library was made from cDNA and included unique molecular identifiers. TCRdb fed the PCR reads into MiXCR, producing one record per CDR3 protein. The data show 750,000 to 950,000 distinct CDR3 sequences, 53% seen once. These receptors have no known antigen. What was sequenced was blood. The source is a girl between 5 and 17 years old with multiple sclerosis.

The V and J genes are TRBV20-1 and TRBJ2-6, with 7 positions matching TRBD1. From germline, CDR1 is DFQATT and CDR2 SNEGSKA (reference sequence). The CDR3 loop spans 20 amino acids. V lost 5 bases and J lost 1; bases outside the gene matches: 20. The CDR3 sequence: CSAPIDRVSHWLSGANVLTF. The DNA for the CDR3 is TGCAGTGCTCCTATCGACAGGGTATCCCATTGGCTTTCTGGGGCCAACGTCCTGACTTTC.

The J gene is TRBJ2-3, the V gene TRBV27; 9 bases line up with TRBD1. The V and J ends lost 5 bases and 2 bases, in that order; junction bases with no gene match: 8. Germline-derived CDR1 and CDR2 are MNHEY and SMNVEV (reference sequence). The CDR3 sequence is 16 residues long. The chain's CDR3 is CASSRHGTGTTDTQYF. The CDR3 coding sequence is TGTGCCAGCAGTAGACACGGGACAGGGACCACAGATACGCAGTATTTT.

The genes are TRBV2 and TRBJ2-4, with 15 bases matching TRBD2. The CDR3 is 18 amino acids. V lost 4 bases and J lost 0; bases outside the gene matches: 4. The germline V gene encodes CDR1 SNHLY and CDR2 FYNNEI. The CDR3 protein is CASSGTSGGAPAKNIQYF. Written as DNA, the CDR3 is TGTGCCAGCAGTGGGACTAGCGGGGGGGCCCCAGCCAAAAACATTCAGTACTTC.

In its sample, this clonotype was seen a few times. This chain links TRBV30 with TRBJ1-5; maybe TRBD1 (6 bases). V shed 0 bases and J shed 6 bases, with 18 bases lying between them. CDR3 size: 16 residues. Germline CDR1 GTSNPN, CDR2 SVGIG (reference sequence). CDR3 bases: TGTGCCTGGAGTGTACCCGGAGCTGGCAGGGGTCAGCCCCAGCATTTT. Amino acids: CAWSVPGAGRGQPQHF.

V and J are TRBV7-9 and TRBJ2-1; 11 bases align to TRBD1. Germline CDR1 reads SEHNR; CDR2 reads FQNEAQ (reference sequence). V was clipped by 6 bases and J by 8 bases; unmatched bases: 9. The length of the CDR3 is 15 residues. The CDR3: CASSRTGGAGHEQFF. The CDR3 nucleotides are TGTGCCAGCAGTCGGACAGGGGGCGCGGGGCATGAGCAGTTCTTC.

The rearrangement joins TRBV7-9 to TRBJ1-1; 7 bases are a match to TRBD1. V lost 2 bases, J lost 10 bases, and 13 bases stayed unmatched. Germline lookup yields CDR1 SEHNR and CDR2 FQNEAQ (reference sequence). CDR3 length equals 15 residues. The CDR3 loop is CASSLIGDRERAAFF. CDR3 DNA sequence: TGTGCCAGCAGCTTAATCGGCGACAGGGAAAGGGCAGCTTTCTTT.

The chain joins TRBV7-8 to TRBJ2-4, with 11 bases matching TRBD1. Near its end, the DNA agrees better with TRBJ2-7, so the J call may be wrong. Germline-derived CDR1 and CDR2 are SGHVS and FQNEAQ. CDR3 length: 15 amino acids. CDR3: CASSFRDRGGSEQYF. CDR3 in DNA: TGTGCCAGCAGCTTCAGGGACAGGGGGGGCTCCGAGCAGTACTTC.

V gene TRBV12-3 or TRBV12-4 combines with J gene TRBJ2-1, with 11 bases that match TRBD2. Trimming cost V 8 bases and J 6 bases; bases outside gene matches: 9. The CDR3 is made up of 15 amino acids. CDR3 region: CASRFRLAGSNEQFF. The CDR3 region has the DNA TGTGCCAGCCGGTTTCGACTAGCGGGGTCCAATGAGCAGTTCTTC.

The chain combines TRBV29-1 with TRBJ2-1, with D possibly called TRBD1 or TRBD2 (6 bases each). Trimming took 4 bases from V and 0 from J, leaving 13 bases between them. The CDR3 contains 15 residues. Germline V lookup: CDR1 SQVTM, CDR2 ANQGSEA. The CDR3 DNA reads as TGCAGCGTTGGGGGGGCGAGGAGCTCCTACAATGAGCAGTTCTTC. It yields the protein CSVGGARSSYNEQFF.

CDR3 DNA: TGTGCCAGCAGTTTCGGGGGTGGTTTGTTGTTTGAGCAGTTCTTC. This gives the protein CASSFGGGLLFEQFF. The chain combines TRBV12-3 or TRBV12-4 with TRBJ2-1, with D possibly TRBD2 on 6 matching bases. The CDR3 contains 15 residues. The ends were cut back, 3 bases at V and 9 bases at J, with 18 bases in the middle.

The table lists this clonotype with a few counts. The DNA of the CDR3 is TGTGCCAGCAGTATGGGACAGGGGGCTGTGACTGGGGCCAACGTCCTGACTTTC. It yields the protein CASSMGQGAVTGANVLTF. This rearrangement joins TRBV6-1 to TRBJ2-6; 12 bases agree with TRBD1. V was pared by 5 bases and J by 2 bases, with 7 bases of the junction left unmatched. This CDR3 has 18 residues. CDR1 and CDR2 from the germline V gene are MNHNS and SASEGT.

The count of this clonotype is one. This sequence joins TRBV12-3 or TRBV12-4 and TRBJ1-2, with D possibly being TRBD1 (6 bases). V lost 3 bases to trimming and J lost 8 bases, with 16 bases between them. The CDR3 runs to 14 residues. As DNA, the CDR3 is TGTGCCAGCAGTTTGACAGGTCGGGTGGGCGGCTACACCTTC. Translation gives CASSLTGRVGGYTF.

The chain couples TRBV29-1 to TRBJ2-1, with TRBD1 identical over 9 bases. V lost 6 bases to trimming and J lost 5 bases; unmatched junction nucleotides: 11. CDR1 is SQVTM, CDR2 ANQGSEA, per germline. The CDR3 covers 15 residues. The CDR3 nucleotides read TGCAGCGTAGCGCCGCGGGGGACAGGGAACAATGAGCAGTTCTTC. The encoded protein is CSVAPRGTGNNEQFF.

This clonotype was seen more than once but under ten times. CDR3 in amino acids: CASARGVQRETQYF. CDR3 in DNA: TGTGCCAGCGCGAGGGGGGTACAACGGGAGACCCAGTACTTC. The genes are TRBV6-5 and TRBJ2-5; D is tentatively TRBD1 or TRBD2 (6 bases each). V was trimmed by 8 bases and J by 5 bases, leaving 18 bases between them. In germline, CDR1 is MNHEY, CDR2 SVGAGI. This CDR3 is 14 amino acids long.

This clonotype was counted a few times. The gene calls are TRBV27 and TRBJ2-7; 8 bases match TRBD1. The CDR3 runs to 13 residues. Trimming at V came to 8 bases and at J to 11 bases, leaving 14 bases not matched to a gene. Germline CDR1 and CDR2: MNHEY and SMNVEV (reference sequence). The CDR3 sequence: CASEYPPGGRKYF. As DNA, the CDR3 is TGTGCCAGCGAGTATCCCCCAGGGGGCCGTAAGTACTTC.

This clonotype has just a few counts. This sequence joins TRBV7-2 and TRBJ1-2; TRBD1 is a possible D gene (5 bases). Germline loops: CDR1 SGHTA, CDR2 FQGNSA. V dropped 0 bases and J dropped 4 bases, with 18 bases sitting between them. The CDR3 extends over 17 amino acids. The chain's CDR3 is CASSLASPGTGFYGYTF. The DNA of the CDR3 is TGTGCCAGCAGCTTAGCAAGCCCCGGGACGGGGTTCTATGGCTACACCTTC.

The chain combines TRBV5-1 with TRBJ2-3; 8 bases line up with TRBD1. Germline V lookup: CDR1 SGHRS, CDR2 YFSETQ. Trimming at V came to 1 base and at J to 4 bases, leaving 5 bases not matched to a gene. The CDR3 runs 15 residues. CDR3 region: CASSLKDRGPDTQYF. The CDR3 region has the DNA TGCGCCAGCAGCTTGAAAGACAGGGGTCCAGATACGCAGTATTTT. The whole variable domain, filled in from reference TRBV5-1 and TRBJ2-3, reads KAGVTQTPRYLIKTRGQQVTLSCSPISGHRSVSWYQQTPGQGLQFLFEYFSETQRNKGNFPGRFSGRQFSNSRSEMNVSTLELGDSALYLCASSLKDRGPDTQYFGPGTRLTVL.